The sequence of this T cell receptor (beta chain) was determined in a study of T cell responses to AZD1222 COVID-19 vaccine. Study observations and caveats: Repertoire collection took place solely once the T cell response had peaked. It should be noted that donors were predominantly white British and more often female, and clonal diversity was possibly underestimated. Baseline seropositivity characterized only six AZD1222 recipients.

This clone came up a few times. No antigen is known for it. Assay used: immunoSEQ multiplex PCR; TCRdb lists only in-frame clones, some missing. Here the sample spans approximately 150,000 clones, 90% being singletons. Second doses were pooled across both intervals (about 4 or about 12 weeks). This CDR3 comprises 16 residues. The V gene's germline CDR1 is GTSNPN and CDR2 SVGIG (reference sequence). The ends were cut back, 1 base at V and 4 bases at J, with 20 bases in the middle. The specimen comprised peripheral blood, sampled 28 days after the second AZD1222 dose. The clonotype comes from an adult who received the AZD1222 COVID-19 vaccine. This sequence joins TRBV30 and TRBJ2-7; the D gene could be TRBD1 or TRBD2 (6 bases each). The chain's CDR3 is CAWSDKQGAGRYEQYF. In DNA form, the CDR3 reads TGTGCCTGGAGTGACAAACAGGGAGCCGGGAGATACGAGCAGTACTTC.